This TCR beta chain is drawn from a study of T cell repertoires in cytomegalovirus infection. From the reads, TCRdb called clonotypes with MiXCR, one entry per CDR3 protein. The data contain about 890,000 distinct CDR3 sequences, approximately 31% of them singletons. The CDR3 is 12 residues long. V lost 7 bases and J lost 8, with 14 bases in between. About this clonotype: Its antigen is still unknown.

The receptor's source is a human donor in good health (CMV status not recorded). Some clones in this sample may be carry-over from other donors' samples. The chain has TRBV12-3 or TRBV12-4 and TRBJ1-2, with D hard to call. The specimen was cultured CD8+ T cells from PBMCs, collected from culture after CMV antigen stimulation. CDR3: CASTMTHQGYTF. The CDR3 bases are TGTGCCAGCACCATGACCCATCAAGGCTACACCTTC.